This T cell receptor (beta chain) is from a study of T cells in Graves' hyperthyroidism and ophthalmopathy. Ten or more counts support this clonotype. From RNA transcripts, TCR beta CDR3 regions were amplified. The HTBI primer set was used in a first-round RT-PCR of the TCR CDR3. MiXCR was run by TCRdb on the multiplex PCR reads, yielding one entry per CDR3 protein. The table shows a few hundred thousand distinct CDR3 sequences, with approximately 14% occurring only once. This CDR3 is built from 13 residues. CDR1 is SQVTM, CDR2 ANQGSEA, per germline. The V and J ends lost 4 bases and 2 bases respectively, with 12 bases between them.

The sequence derives from a woman between 18 and 29 years old with Graves' hyperthyroidism. The V and J genes are TRBV29-1 and TRBJ2-7; D not certain. Sequencing was done on a sample of blood. The chain's CDR3 is CSVVSGETYEQYF. The CDR3 nucleotides are TGCAGCGTTGTATCAGGAGAGACCTACGAGCAGTACTTC.